This TCR beta chain was retrieved from a study of regulatory T cells in long-lasting Graves disease. In this sample, this clonotype turned up many times. The antigen remains undetermined. V was clipped by 11 bases and J by 0 bases; unmatched bases: 7. The germline V gene encodes CDR1 SEHNR and CDR2 FQNEAQ (reference sequence). This CDR3 spans 14 amino acids. TCR beta libraries were built with iRepertoire HTBI primers and Arm-PCR of CDR3 regions. Each CDR3 protein gets one entry after TCRdb re-called the multiplex PCR reads with MiXCR. The sample lists around 420,000 distinct CDR3 sequences; around 16% were seen once. Points from the study as a whole: TRBV28, TRBJ1-2 and TRBJ2-5 emerged as the favored segments in persistent disease.

This sample's time point: newly diagnosed GD, antithyroid drugs for less than 3 months. Construction of the TCR library relied on RNA isolated from PBMCs. Sequenced material: peripheral blood mononuclear cells (PBMCs), taken at new diagnosis, from a patient treated with antithyroid drugs. This chain connects TRBV7-9 to TRBJ1-5; TRBD1 agrees at 7 bases. The receptor's source is a female donor with Graves disease. The CDR3, as DNA: TGTGCCGCAGGGGGGGCGAATAGCAATCAGCCCCAGCATTTT. Amino acid sequence: CAAGGANSNQPQHF.